This paragraph covers one T cell receptor (beta chain) sequence. Antigen unknown. This sample was taken from a study of cytomegalovirus exposure and HLA in healthy donors. PCR used 60 Vbeta primers and 13 Jbeta primers. In the source study's methods: Some 9.9 million of some 80 million unique TCR beta chains were shared, per a later count. Produced via immunoSEQ multiplex PCR; TCRdb's table is partial and in-frame only. That table is the source of V, J and clone size, and D and trimming were worked out from the DNA. The sample holds around 130,000 clones, roughly 82% seen once. Findings of the study overall: A cluster of highly shared sequence variants was likely a sequencing artifact. Reportedly, cytomegalovirus status was diagnosed with high sensitivity and specificity.

Sequenced: PBMCs. This TCR derives from a woman younger than 35 in good health and CMV-seropositive.

This CDR3 reads CASSQGPTGTGYNEQFF. In DNA form, the CDR3 reads TGCGCCAGCAGCCAAGGCCCAACCGGGACAGGGTACAATGAGCAGTTCTTC. The V gene is TRBV4-1, the J gene TRBJ2-1; 9 nucleotides line up with TRBD1. The germline CDR1 and CDR2 sequences are MGHRA and YSYEKL. Germline trimming cut 1 base from V and 4 bases from J; bases unmatched to any gene: 8. The CDR3 spans 17 residues.